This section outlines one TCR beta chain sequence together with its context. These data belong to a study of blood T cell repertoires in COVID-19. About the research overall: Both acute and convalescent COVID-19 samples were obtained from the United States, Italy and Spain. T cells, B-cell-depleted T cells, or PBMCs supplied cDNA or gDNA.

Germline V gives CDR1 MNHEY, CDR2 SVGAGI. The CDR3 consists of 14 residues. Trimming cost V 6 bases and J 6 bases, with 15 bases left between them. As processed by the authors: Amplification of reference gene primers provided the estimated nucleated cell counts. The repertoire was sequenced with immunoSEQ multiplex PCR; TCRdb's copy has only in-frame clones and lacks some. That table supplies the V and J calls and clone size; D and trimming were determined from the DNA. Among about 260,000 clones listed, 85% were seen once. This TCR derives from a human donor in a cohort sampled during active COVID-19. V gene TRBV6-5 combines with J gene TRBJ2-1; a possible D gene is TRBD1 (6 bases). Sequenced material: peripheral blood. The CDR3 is CASSLSLGGNEQFF. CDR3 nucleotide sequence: TGTGCCAGCAGCCTCTCTCTAGGGGGCAATGAGCAGTTCTTC.